This T cell receptor beta chain originates from a study of blood T cell repertoires in COVID-19. Background on the study: Collection of acute and convalescent COVID-19 samples took place in the United States, Italy and Spain.

The CDR3 runs to 14 residues. Trimming at V came to 10 bases and at J to 4 bases, leaving 8 bases not matched to a gene. Germline CDR1 reads SGHTA; CDR2 reads FQGNSA. Clones were sequenced by immunoSEQ multiplex PCR, and TCRdb holds only the in-frame ones, with some missing. Seen here are 200,000 to 300,000 clones, around 90% observed once, and the top ten hold 3.7%. Sequences were obtained from peripheral blood. V usage is TRBV7-2 and J usage is TRBJ2-5, with 11 nucleotides matching TRBD2. The sequence was collected from a woman between 40 and 55 years old with acute or convalescent COVID-19. The CDR3, as DNA: TGTGCCACCGGCCGTAGCGGGGGGGGAGAGACCCAGTACTTC. Its protein product is CATGRSGGGETQYF.